The sequence of this T cell receptor beta chain was determined in a study of regulatory T cells in long-lasting Graves disease (dated by TCRdb to the early 2020s). Background on the whole study: Antithyroid drugs had been taken for less than 3 months by newly diagnosed Graves' disease patients. Persistent Graves' disease patients were compared with newly diagnosed Graves' disease patients by peripheral blood TCR sequencing and RNA sequencing. The study was registered as a clinical trial and conducted in China. TCR sequencing covered some 13 persistent and around 20 newly diagnosed Graves' disease patients, around 35 samples in total. Paper-wide results and their limitations: Compared with newly diagnosed patients, persistent Graves' disease patients had lower TCR Shannon entropy and fewer highly expanded clones, which suggests clonal expansion. Sequencing and analysis were restricted to the TCR beta chain. The authors acknowledged the small sample size as a limitation that may reduce accuracy. Peripheral blood alone was examined, since thyroid tissue, which constituted the primary lesion, could not be accessed. Persistent patients shared more public clonotypes among themselves (more than 2,500) than newly diagnosed patients did (about 970). Persistent disease showed preferential use of TRBV28, TRBJ1-2 and TRBJ2-5, whereas newly diagnosed disease favored TRBV20-1 and TRBJ2-1.

Cut back by 7 bases and 3 bases, the V and J ends lie 8 bases apart. From the cysteine through the phenylalanine, the CDR3 covers 12 amino acids. Only the CDR3 DNA stays, 36 bases, in frame from base 1. As encoded in the germline V gene, CDR1 is KGHDR while CDR2 is SFDVKD. The library came from multiplex PCR. The data were produced on an Illumina HiSeq 4000. TCR beta libraries were built with iRepertoire HTBI primers and Arm-PCR amplification of CDR3 regions. Before sequencing, the PCR products underwent gel purification. In the source study's methods: Across samples, 55 to 80 TRBV and 14 TRBJ segments were identified and used for gene usage analysis of CDR3 amino acid clonotypes. COPE and FqMerger were used to merge the filtered high-quality paired reads into contigs. BLAST was used to align contigs to the IMGT TRBV, TRBD and TRBJ reference genes, and CDR3 was defined following IMGT. Highly expanded clones were defined as clonotypes with a frequency above 0.1%. Shannon entropy served as the measure of repertoire diversity, while the Gini coefficient captured V-J evenness. A clonotype found in more than one individual was treated as public. TCRdb ran its own pipeline on the public reads, namely fastp trimming at Q25 and MiXCR clone calling, and kept in-frame beta chains. All rows with the same CDR3 protein become a single entry with the most common DNA and genes. The V and J calls and clone size are TCRdb's, not the authors'. The sample table holds some 220,000 distinct CDR3 sequences, of which approximately 18% were seen once. The leading ten clones occupy roughly 12% of the sample.

This clonotype was counted at least ten times. The specificity of this receptor is unknown. Base quality data are lacking; no much larger clone is found one base away. Per the publication, the time point label means: newly diagnosed GD, antithyroid drugs for less than 3 months. RNA was extracted from PBMCs in TRIzol for both TCR sequencing and RNA sequencing. The diagnosis of Graves' disease followed American Thyroid Association guidelines. Recruitment of patients was carried out at an endocrinology department in Xi'an, China. Each patient gave 9 to 10 milliliters of peripheral blood, collected in an EDTA anticoagulant tube. Ficoll Paque Plus density gradient separation was used to isolate PBMCs, and no further T cell sorting was performed. RNA quality was checked with an Agilent 2100 Bioanalyzer and agarose gel, and concentration with a NanoDrop 2000. These same records also appear under a second study, on T cells in Graves' hyperthyroidism and ophthalmopathy. The second publication reports: A patient counted as having stable Graves' hyperthyroidism if no progression to ophthalmopathy occurred over 18 months of follow-up. Hyperthyroidism patients were newly diagnosed, with disease duration under 2 months, and aged 18 to 65 years. Exclusion was applied to patients with uncontrolled infections, other autoimmune diseases, pregnancy or lactation. Diagnoses were established on the basis of clinical symptoms, serum thyroxine and TRAb, thyroid ultrasound, and orbital computed tomography. A first-round RT-PCR of the TCR CDR3 used the HTBI primer set with the Qiagen OneStep RT-PCR kit. Most expanded thyroid clonotypes (frequency above 0.001) were also detected in blood, a finding suggesting that blood repertoires may reflect thyroid immune responses. A 13 V-J signature model separated ophthalmopathy from stable hyperthyroidism, with approximately 87% sensitivity and 81.08% specificity in cross-validation and 80%/75% in testing. During validation, the model predicted progression to ophthalmopathy a median of about 5.9 months ahead of onset, with around 70% sensitivity and 72% to 80% specificity. TCR V-J signatures able to tell the groups apart were searched for in a discovery cohort of 100 patients, of whom around 43 had Graves' ophthalmopathy and around 57 had stable Graves' hyperthyroidism. An independent validation cohort of under 20 hyperthyroidism patients and 17 patients who later progressed to ophthalmopathy tested prospective prediction of ophthalmopathy. The approximately 100 discovery patients were randomly split 7:3 into training and test sets. Thyroid tissue and blood T-cell repertoires from six Graves' hyperthyroidism patients were also compared in the study. After blood sampling, hyperthyroidism patients were treated with methimazole at a starting dose of 30 mg daily, and ophthalmopathy patients were treated with high-dose intravenous methylprednisolone. Libraries were constructed in a second round of multiplex PCR, after which size selection and purification were carried out. Sequencing of the libraries was done on an Illumina HiSeq2000 using paired-end 100 bp reads. SOAPnuke was used to process the raw data, throwing out any read that contained adapters or uncalled bases, had a mean Phred below 15, or lacked an exact constant-primer or identifier match. High-quality paired reads were merged with COPE v1.2.5, and unique nucleotide sequences were defined as clonotypes. MiTCR v1.1 was used to align clonotypes to the IMGT TRBV, TRBD and TRBJ reference segments. The analysis was restricted to V-J combinations with a frequency above 0.0001, which together covered roughly 99% of the repertoires. A TCS score was defined as the ratio of F50 (clonal expansion) to E x V (chaos), with BLOSUM62-based TCRdist applied between CDR3 peptides within each V-J. Welch's t-statistics and random forest reduced fewer than 600 V-J features to 10 to 15, which were used in a naive Bayes classifier (R e1071). Sample size was not statistically predetermined, and investigators were not blinded to group allocation. TCR Vbeta CDR3 sequencing of fewer than 150 peripheral blood samples (over 40 ophthalmopathy, 75 or so hyperthyroidism and approximately 17 progressor patients) is reported in the paper.

Recombination connected TRBV24-1 to TRBJ1-2, with no confidently assigned D gene. The specimen was peripheral blood mononuclear cells (PBMCs), collected at new diagnosis, from a patient treated with antithyroid drugs. The clonotype was recovered from a woman aged 30 to 39 with Graves disease. Donor details come from another sample of the same person, matched by shared clones. The nucleotide sequence reads TGTGCCACCAGAGGTACAGACTATGGCTACACCTTC. It codes for CATRGTDYGYTF.